The next 27 T cell receptor beta chains were all read from a single sample in a study of blood T cell repertoires in COVID-19. Here immunoSEQ multiplex PCR was the method, and the copy in TCRdb shows in-frame clones only, minus some. The data hold about 75,000 clones, with about 90% observed a single time. Sequenced input: peripheral blood. These receptors came from a human donor in a cohort sampled during active COVID-19.

The gene calls are TRBV18 and TRBJ1-5, with no clear D. V was clipped by 3 bases and J by 4 bases, with 10 bases between them. Germline assignment: CDR1 KGHSH and CDR2 LQKENI. CDR3 length: 14 residues. The CDR3 sequence is CASSPQLGNQPQHF. For the CDR3, the DNA is TGTGCCAGCTCACCCCAGCTAGGAAATCAGCCCCAGCATTTT.

The chain carries TRBV12-3 or TRBV12-4 and TRBJ2-5; D might be TRBD1 (6 bases). The ends were cut back, 3 bases at V and 5 bases at J, with 10 bases in the middle. CDR3 length equals 13 residues. This CDR3 is CASSFVGAETQYF. The CDR3 DNA reads TGTGCCAGCAGTTTCGTGGGGGCTGAGACCCAGTACTTC.

CDR3 amino acids: CASSRPGFGASHEQFF. The DNA of the CDR3 is TGTGCCAGCAGTCGCCCCGGGTTTGGGGCCTCGCATGAGCAGTTCTTC. The V gene is TRBV27, the J gene TRBJ2-1; weak D call: TRBD1 (5 bases). Germline V lookup: CDR1 MNHEY, CDR2 SMNVEV (reference sequence). The CDR3 has 16 amino acids. Trimming took 5 bases from V and 8 from J, leaving 22 bases between them.

The V gene is TRBV14, the J gene TRBJ2-3; 7 bases fit TRBD1. V shed 4 bases, J shed 3 bases, and the junction held 4 bases outside the gene matches. This CDR3 region has 14 residues. Looked up from germline, CDR1 is SGHDN and CDR2 is FVKESK. This chain's CDR3 is CASSLYRGTDTQYF. CDR3 DNA: TGTGCCAGCAGCCTCTACAGGGGAACAGATACGCAGTATTTT. Full variable domain (outside the CDR3, taken from reference TRBV14 and TRBJ2-3): EAGVTQFPSHSVIEKGQTVTLRCDPISGHDNLYWYRRVMGKEIKFLLHFVKESKQDESGMPNNRFLAERTGGTYSTLKVQPAELEDSGVYFCASSLYRGTDTQYFGPGTRLTVL.

The CDR3 is CASSSGTSGRGEQFF. The CDR3 coding sequence is TGTGCCAGCAGCTCCGGGACTAGCGGGAGAGGAGAGCAGTTCTTC. The chain combines TRBV6-6 with TRBJ2-1, with TRBD2 identical over 14 bases. Germline-derived CDR1 and CDR2 are MNHNY and SVGAGI (reference sequence). V trimming: 6 bases; J trimming: 10 bases; junction bases outside the gene matches: 8. This CDR3 has 15 amino acids.

This chain uses TRBV5-1 with TRBJ1-4; 8 bases fit TRBD1. This CDR3 region has 14 residues. The germline gives CDR1 SGHRS, CDR2 YFSETQ. V was pared by 2 bases and J by 7 bases, with 4 bases of the junction left unmatched. In DNA, the CDR3 is TGCGCCAGCAGCTTTCAGGGGGCTGGTGAAAAACTGTTTTTT. This codes for CASSFQGAGEKLFF.

This chain's CDR3 is CASSVPLAGGNNEQFF. In DNA form, the CDR3 reads TGTGCCAGCAGCGTTCCCTTAGCGGGGGGTAACAATGAGCAGTTCTTC. J is TRBJ2-1 and V is TRBV9; the match to TRBD2 covers 10 bases. Germline loops: CDR1 SGDLS, CDR2 YYNGEE. V lost 2 bases and J lost 5; bases outside the gene matches: 7. The CDR3 loop spans 16 amino acids.

V usage is TRBV4-3 and J usage is TRBJ2-1; 10 nucleotides match TRBD2. V lost 0 bases to trimming and J lost 6 bases; unmatched junction nucleotides: 5. The germline CDR1 and CDR2 sequences are LGHNA and YSLEER. The CDR3 totals 16 residues. The CDR3 is CASSQDWTSGINEQFF. Written as DNA, the CDR3 is TGCGCCAGCAGCCAAGATTGGACTAGCGGTATCAATGAGCAGTTCTTC.

V gene TRBV4-1 combines with J gene TRBJ1-5; perhaps TRBD1 as D (5 bases). The CDR3 sequence is 15 residues long. In germline, CDR1 is MGHRA, CDR2 YSYEKL. The V end was cut by 0 bases, the J end by 5 bases, with 11 bases between. The CDR3 DNA reads TGCGCCAGCAGCCAAGATCAAGGGGCGTATCAGCCCCAGCATTTT. This translates into CASSQDQGAYQPQHF.

The chain carries TRBV6-5 and TRBJ1-3; tentative D call: TRBD1 (6 bases). Per germline, CDR1 MNHEY and CDR2 SVGAGI. The CDR3 sequence is 14 residues long. V lost 2 bases, J lost 4 bases, and 9 bases lay in between. CDR3 nucleotides: TGTGCCAGCAGTTACAAGGGGGAAGGAAACACCATATATTTT. This gives the protein CASSYKGEGNTIYF.

V and J are TRBV7-2 and TRBJ1-6, with 9 bases fitting TRBD1. Germline loops: CDR1 SGHTA, CDR2 FQGNSA. V dropped 3 bases and J dropped 9; count of bases not matched to a gene: 0. The CDR3 extends over 13 amino acids. The CDR3 nucleotides read TGTGCCAGCAGCTTGACAGGGGGTTCACCCCTCCACTTT. Protein sequence: CASSLTGGSPLHF. Full variable domain (missing parts from reference TRBV7-2 and TRBJ1-6): GAGVSQSPSNKVTEKGKDVELRCDPISGHTALYWYRQSLGQGLEFLIYFQGNSAPDKSGLPSDRFSAERTGGSVSTLTIQRTQQEDSAVYLCASSLTGGSPLHFGNGTRLTVT.

The chain recombines TRBV2 with TRBJ1-2; D gene uncertain. The germline V gene has CDR1 SNHLY and CDR2 FYNNEI. The CDR3 loop spans 12 amino acids. V shed 4 bases and J shed 5 bases, with 8 bases lying between them. Here the CDR3 reads CASSVNGYGYTF. The CDR3 DNA sequence: TGTGCCAGCAGTGTAAACGGTTATGGCTACACCTTC.

This sequence joins TRBV25-1 and TRBJ1-4; D gene unclear. There are 14 residues in the CDR3. The V end lost 5 bases, the J end lost 3 bases, and 10 bases lay between the germline ends. Germline V gene sequence: CDR1 MGHDK, CDR2 SYGVNS. CDR3 nucleotide sequence: TGTGCCAGCAGTAACCCCGGGGCTAATGAAAAACTGTTTTTT. This sequence encodes CASSNPGANEKLFF.

The chain joins TRBV7-6 to TRBJ1-3; 7 nucleotides line up with TRBD1. Germline CDR1 SGHVS, CDR2 FNYEAQ. The CDR3 covers 15 residues. With 3 bases clipped from V and 0 bases from J, the junction kept 2 bases outside the gene matches. The CDR3 coding sequence is TGTGCCAGCAGCTTGGACAGGCGCTCTGGAAACACCATATATTTT. It is translated as CASSLDRRSGNTIYF.

The chain links TRBV6-5 to TRBJ2-1; TRBD2 agrees at 12 bases. The CDR3 has 14 residues. V lost 7 bases to trimming and J lost 10 bases; unmatched junction nucleotides: 8. Looked up from germline, CDR1 is MNHEY and CDR2 is SVGAGI. CDR3 sequence reads: CASTALAGGSEQFF. The CDR3 nucleotides are TGTGCCAGCACCGCTCTAGCGGGGGGGAGCGAGCAGTTCTTC.

The gene calls are TRBV28 and TRBJ2-5, with D possibly matching TRBD2 (5 bases). Trimming took 3 bases from V and 1 from J, leaving 9 bases between them. Germline CDR1 and CDR2: MDHEN and SYDVKM. The CDR3 loop spans 14 amino acids. This CDR3 reads CASSFSGSQETQYF. CDR3 nucleotides: TGTGCCAGCAGTTTTTCGGGGAGCCAAGAGACCCAGTACTTC.

The chain joins TRBV5-4 to TRBJ2-2, with unresolved D. Per germline, CDR1 SGHNT and CDR2 YYREEE (reference sequence). V lost 0 bases, J lost 5 bases, and 5 bases lay in between. This CDR3 comprises 13 residues. Written as DNA, the CDR3 is TGTGCCAGCAGCTTGGGAGGAACCGGGGAGCTGTTTTTT. This codes for CASSLGGTGELFF.

The chain uses TRBV15 and TRBJ1-5; D is unclear. The CDR3 extends over 15 amino acids. With 0 bases removed from V and 7 bases from J, the gap between germline ends came to 13 bases. CDR1 and CDR2 from the germline V gene are LNHNV and YYDKDF (reference sequence). The CDR3, as DNA: TGTGCCACCAGCAGAGATGGGGAGGGTAGGCAGCCCCAGCATTTT. Its translation: CATSRDGEGRQPQHF.

V usage is TRBV5-5 and J usage is TRBJ2-7; 10 positions match TRBD2. The CDR3 runs to 11 residues. V shed 4 bases and J 11 bases; nucleotides not matched to a gene: 3. CDR1 and CDR2 (germline): SGHKS, YYEKEE (reference sequence). CDR3 nucleotide sequence: TGTGCCAGCAGCGCAGGGACTAGCGAGTACTTC. Its translation: CASSAGTSEYF.

The chain combines TRBV18 with TRBJ1-2; possible D gene TRBD1, 6 bases. Deletions cut 0 bases from V and 7 bases from J, with 9 bases between. The CDR3 spans 13 residues. Germline lookup yields CDR1 KGHSH and CDR2 LQKENI. CDR3 coding DNA: TGTGCCAGCTCACCACCGGGACACCCTGGCTACACCTTC. Its translation: CASSPPGHPGYTF.

This chain uses TRBV4-3 with TRBJ1-6, with 7 bases that match TRBD1. V lost 0 bases and J lost 11; bases outside the gene matches: 16. The CDR3 is made up of 18 amino acids. Germline V gene lookup returns CDR1 LGHNA and CDR2 YSLEER. The CDR3 nucleotides are TGCGCCAGCAGCCAAGAAGACAGGGCTGCTTTCAGTCGCACACCCCTCCACTTT. Protein product: CASSQEDRAAFSRTPLHF.

The V and J genes are TRBV7-2 and TRBJ2-1; TRBD2 is a possible D gene (5 bases). The germline V gene encodes CDR1 SGHTA and CDR2 FQGNSA. The CDR3 is 15 amino acids. V was shortened by 5 bases and J by 10 bases, with 21 bases between the two germline ends. Here the CDR3 reads CASSPRVLGIPEQFF. DNA of the CDR3: TGTGCCAGCAGCCCGAGGGTTTTGGGGATCCCCGAGCAGTTCTTC.

The chain combines TRBV4-3 with TRBJ2-1, with TRBD1 matching over 8 bases. There are 14 residues in the CDR3. Germline-derived CDR1 and CDR2 are LGHNA and YSLEER. V shed 4 bases, J shed 9 bases, and the junction held 8 bases outside the gene matches. CDR3 bases: TGCGCCAGCAGCCGACAGACAGGGGTCGGTGAGCAGTTCTTC. It codes for CASSRQTGVGEQFF.

The gene calls are TRBV5-1 and TRBJ2-5; 8 nucleotides agree with TRBD2. The CDR3 runs to 18 residues. The J segment lost 5 bases and the V segment lost 1 base, leaving 16 bases of the junction unmatched. Germline CDR1 SGHRS, CDR2 YFSETQ. CDR3 protein: CASSLFVLAGSQRETQYF. The CDR3 nucleotides are TGCGCCAGCAGCTTGTTTGTTCTAGCGGGTTCCCAGAGGGAGACCCAGTACTTC.

The V gene is TRBV19, the J gene TRBJ2-1, with 13 bases matching TRBD2. The V gene's germline CDR1 is LNHDA and CDR2 SQIVND (reference sequence). Unmatched junction bases numbered 3, after V lost 8 bases and J lost 5 bases. This CDR3 region has 14 residues. The CDR3 DNA sequence: TGTGCCAGTCGACTAGCGGGGGGTAACAATGAGCAGTTCTTC. As protein: CASRLAGGNNEQFF.

This clone came up a few times. This rearrangement joins TRBV5-5 to TRBJ2-7; possible D gene TRBD2, 5 bases. Germline CDR1 is SGHKS and CDR2 is YYEKEE (reference sequence). The V end lost 1 base, the J end lost 6 bases, and 14 bases lay between the germline ends. The CDR3 has 14 amino acids. The CDR3 coding sequence is TGTGCCAGCAGCTTGCGCCTAGCCCCCTCCGAGCAGTACTTC. Translated: CASSLRLAPSEQYF.

The chain recombines TRBV9 with TRBJ2-1; possibly TRBD2 for D (5 bases). The CDR3 is made up of 12 amino acids. The V end was cut by 3 bases, the J end by 10 bases, with 11 bases between. Germline V CDR1 and CDR2: SGDLS, YYNGEE. CDR3 nucleotide sequence: TGTGCCAGCAGCGGAGAAGCTAGCGAGCAGTTCTTC. Translating it yields CASSGEASEQFF.